This T cell receptor beta chain was captured in a study of tissue T cells after allogeneic stem cell transplantation. Study-wide context: Graft-versus-host disease patients received grafts, four unmodified and three CD34-selected to deplete T cells. Where cell numbers permitted, CD3+ T cells were sorted from preserved blood and marrow. Study results and caveats: The study did not identify alloreactive or antigen-specific tissue TCRs, and some clones might be persisting host cells. Only a limited share of tissue TCRs appeared in blood or spleen.

This CDR3 is built from 16 residues. Sequencing was performed with immunoSEQ multiplex PCR; in TCRdb, only in-frame clones are kept and a portion is missing. The sample lists roughly 42,000 clones; 80% to 95% were seen once. To note about this clone: The antigen remains unidentified.

The chain is built from TRBV1 and TRBJ2-1; the listed D gene, TRBD2, was not tested against the DNA. TRBV1 is described as a pseudogene. Sequenced material: blood, taken before transplantation. This TCR was sampled from a woman aged 35 to 70 who later had graft-versus-host disease after an allogeneic stem cell transplant. CDR3 coding DNA: TGCACCAGCAGCCAAGGCGATAGCGGGAGTTCCAACGAGCAGTTCTTC. Amino acids: CTSSQGDSGSSNEQFF.